The sequence of this TCR beta chain was determined in a study of control samples from healthy donors and cancer patients (dated by TCRdb to the early 2020s). The CDR3, from cysteine to phenylalanine, totals 16 residues. Only CDR3 DNA is held: 48 bases, read in frame from base 1. Trimmed from V: 4 bases; trimmed from J: 6 bases; junction bases lacking a gene match: 7. CDR1 and CDR2, per the germline V gene, are KGHDR and SFDVKD. Details on this clone: There is no known antigen for this receptor. The input lacks base qualities; no much larger clone sits a single base away.

The library was built by means of the immunoSEQ multiplex PCR assay. TCRdb's version of the immuneACCESS table is confined to in-frame rearrangements and falls short of the full clone set. An unresolved V gene accounts for under half of the shortfall where checked; the remainder is of unknown origin. The table for this sample lists over 150,000 clones; around 94% of them were counted only once. The top ten clonotypes cover 1.1% to 1.5% of the sample. The sequencing input was blood. The rearranged chain carries TRBV24-1 and TRBJ2-3; 12 central nucleotides agree with TRBD1. This sequence originates from a woman aged 18-29 years in good health. The CDR3 region has the sequence CATSEAGTGGPDTQYF. In nucleotide form, the sequence is TGTGCCACCAGTGAGGCCGGGACAGGGGGCCCCGATACGCAGTATTTT.